This is a list of T cell receptor beta chains from one sample in a study of shared clonotypes between healthy human individuals. Repertoires were generated with immunoSEQ multiplex PCR, while TCRdb's copy carries only in-frame clones and drops some. The sample contains about 1.1 million clones, about 80% of which appear only once. Sequenced: memory CD4+ T cells from PBMCs. The origin of the receptors is a young man in good health. Some clones in this sample may be carry-over from other donors' samples. Each CDR3 is given with its conserved first and last residue. A D gene is named only where the DNA matches it firmly. Where a row states a size, it is once, few, many or the class of an expanded clone; other rows omit it.

D gene	V gene	clone size	J gene	CDR3 DNA	CDR3 protein
TRBD1	TRBV6-5	-	TRBJ2-5	TGTGCCAGCAGGAGAGACAGGGGACACGAGACCCAGTACTTC	CASRRDRGHETQYF
-	TRBV30	-	TRBJ2-1	TGTGCCTGGAAGGCCCCGCGTGCTAGGCAGTTCTTC	CAWKAPRARQFF
-	TRBV28	-	TRBJ2-2	TGTGCCAGCAGTTTAAATTGGGGACCGACAAGGGTCGGGGAGCTGTTTTTT	CASSLNWGPTRVGELFF
TRBD2	TRBV5-1	-	TRBJ2-5	TGCGCCAGCAGCTCGAGACTAGCGGGAGACCCCCAGTACTTC	CASSSRLAGDPQYF
-	TRBV18	-	TRBJ2-1	TGTGCCAGCTCACCAAATGGCCCAGTATACAATGAGCAGTTCTTC	CASSPNGPVYNEQFF
-	TRBV19	-	TRBJ2-7	TGTGCCAGTAGTCCGATAACAGGGAAAGACTCCTACGAGCAGTACTTC	CASSPITGKDSYEQYF
-	TRBV10-3	-	TRBJ1-3	TGTGCCATCAGTGGTCCCGGACCCAGATCTGGAAACACCATATATTTT	CAISGPGPRSGNTIYF
TRBD1	TRBV19	-	TRBJ2-6	TGTGCCAGTAGCCGGGACAGGGGGCTTTCTGGGGCCAACGTCCTGACTTTC	CASSRDRGLSGANVLTF
-	TRBV5-1	-	TRBJ2-2	TGCGCCAGCAGCTTGGAGTTCGGGGAGCTGTTTTTT	CASSLEFGELFF
-	TRBV5-5	-	TRBJ2-3	TGTGCCAGCAGCTTGGTACGTGATACGCAGTATTTT	CASSLVRDTQYF
-	TRBV5-4	-	TRBJ2-2	TGTGCCAGCAGCTTGGGGGTAGCGGAAAACACCGGGGAGCTGTTTTTT	CASSLGVAENTGELFF
-	TRBV5-5	-	TRBJ1-2	TGTGCCAGCAGCCCCGGCGGGGGGCGAGACTATGGCTACACCTTC	CASSPGGGRDYGYTF
-	TRBV18	-	TRBJ2-2	TGTGCCAGCTCACCCGGCGGGGCGGCGAACACCGGGGAGCTGTTTTTT	CASSPGGAANTGELFF
-	TRBV9	-	TRBJ2-7	TGTGCCAGCAGCGTACAGGGCCAAAGCGAGCAGTACTTC	CASSVQGQSEQYF
-	TRBV10-3	many	TRBJ2-2	TGTGCCATCAGTGAGGGGGGGACCTCCTACACCGGGGAGCTGTTTTTT	CAISEGGTSYTGELFF
-	TRBV5-4	many	TRBJ1-1	TGTGCCAGCAGTCGAGGGGGGAACACTGAAGCTTTCTTT	CASSRGGNTEAFF
TRBD2	TRBV11-3	once	TRBJ2-7	TGTGCCAGCAGCTTAGAGGGACTAGCGGGAGAAAGCCAGTACTTC	CASSLEGLAGESQYF
-	TRBV7-2	-	TRBJ2-1	TGTGCCAGCAGCTTAGAGTCCCTAGTCGGTGAGCAGTTCTTC	CASSLESLVGEQFF
-	TRBV28	-	TRBJ2-5	TGTGCCAGCAGTTTAGCAGGGGGACAAGCGGGCCAAGAGACCCAGTACTTC	CASSLAGGQAGQETQYF
TRBD1	TRBV5-1	-	TRBJ1-1	TGCGCCAGCAGCTCGGGGACAGGGTCGAACACTGAAGCTTTCTTT	CASSSGTGSNTEAFF
TRBD1	TRBV6-5	-	TRBJ2-7	TGTGCCAGCAGTTGGGACAGGGGTACCTACGAGCAGTACTTC	CASSWDRGTYEQYF
TRBD2	TRBV6-5	-	TRBJ2-7	TGTGCCAGCAGACGCCTAGCGGGAGTCACCTACGAGCAGTACTTC	CASRRLAGVTYEQYF
TRBD2	TRBV4-2	-	TRBJ2-3	TGTGCCAGCAGCCAATTGGGACTAGCGGGCCGCACAGATACGCAGTATTTT	CASSQLGLAGRTDTQYF
-	TRBV27	-	TRBJ1-1	TGTGCCAGCAGTCTAAGGCGGGGGAACACTGAAGCTTTCTTT	CASSLRRGNTEAFF
-	TRBV4-1	-	TRBJ1-3	TGCGCCAGCAGCCGAAGGGACGTTAGCTCTGGAAACACCATATATTTT	CASSRRDVSSGNTIYF
-	TRBV5-1	few	TRBJ2-1	TGCGCCAGCAGCTTGGAGGGAATTCCTCGCAGTCTGTTCTTC	CASSLEGIPRSLFF
TRBD1	TRBV10-3	-	TRBJ1-3	TGTGCCATCAGAAGTACCCCGGGACAGAGCTCTGGAAACACCATATATTTT	CAIRSTPGQSSGNTIYF
TRBD2	TRBV7-3	-	TRBJ2-3	TGTGCCAGCAGGCCTCCGGGACTAGAAACAGATACGCAGTATTTT	CASRPPGLETDTQYF
TRBD1	TRBV5-4	-	TRBJ2-5	TGTGCCAGCAGCCCCACAGGGGATTCCACCCAGTACTTC	CASSPTGDSTQYF
-	TRBV7-2	-	TRBJ2-2	TGTGCCAGCAGCTTATATAATCCAGAGGCCGGGGAGCTGTTTTTT	CASSLYNPEAGELFF
-	TRBV28	-	TRBJ1-4	TGTGCCAGCGCCCCGGGAGGGGGGGGCTACATAGGTTTTTTT	CASAPGGGGYIGFF
TRBD2	TRBV27	few	TRBJ2-1	TGTGCCAGCAGCTTACTAGCGGGATGGAGGAATGAGCAGTTCTTC	CASSLLAGWRNEQFF
-	TRBV4-1	-	TRBJ2-7	TGCGCCAGCAGCCAAGATATTCACGGCGGGGTAGTCTACGAGCAGTACTTC	CASSQDIHGGVVYEQYF
TRBD2	TRBV5-1	-	TRBJ2-7	TGCGCCAGCAGCTTGGGGGGAGGGAATAGCTACGAGCAGTACTTC	CASSLGGGNSYEQYF
TRBD1	TRBV5-6	-	TRBJ1-3	TGTGCCAGCAGCTTAAGTCGACAGGGGAGCTCTGGAAACACCATATATTTT	CASSLSRQGSSGNTIYF
-	TRBV7-6	-	TRBJ2-7	TGTGCCAGCAGCAGAGGGACGGATAAGCAGTACTTC	CASSRGTDKQYF
-	TRBV9	-	TRBJ1-5	TGTGCCAGCAGCTTCGGGGTAGGCGCTCAGCCCCAGCATTTT	CASSFGVGAQPQHF
-	TRBV7-8	few	TRBJ1-1	TGTGCCAGCAGCTTATACCGAGGGAAGATGAACACTGAAGCTTTCTTT	CASSLYRGKMNTEAFF
TRBD2	TRBV2	-	TRBJ2-5	TGTGCCAGCAGTGCCCTGGGGGGGGGAGAGACCCAGTACTTC	CASSALGGGETQYF
-	TRBV30	-	TRBJ1-6	TGTGCCTGGAGTCCTCGTGACAGGACTTATAATTCACCCCTCCACTTT	CAWSPRDRTYNSPLHF
TRBD1	TRBV5-1	-	TRBJ1-4	TGCGCCAGCAGCTTGCCCTGGACAGGGGGCCCATATAATGAAAAACTGTTTTTT	CASSLPWTGGPYNEKLFF
TRBD2	TRBV28	-	TRBJ2-7	TGTGCCAGCGGACTAGCGGAGACCAGCTCCTACGAGCAGTACTTC	CASGLAETSSYEQYF
TRBD1	TRBV7-9	-	TRBJ1-4	TGTGCCAGCAGTCCCGGGACAGGGAGTGAGAAACTGTTTTTT	CASSPGTGSEKLFF
-	TRBV6-6	-	TRBJ1-4	TGTGCCAGCAGTTACGTGTCGGAGGAAAAACTGTTTTTT	CASSYVSEEKLFF
-	TRBV2	-	TRBJ1-1	TGTGCCAGCTCCTACTACGGGAACACTGAAGCTTTCTTT	CASSYYGNTEAFF
-	TRBV5-4	once	TRBJ2-1	TGTGCCAGCAGCTTGAGGCAGGGGAGACACAATGAGCAGTTCTTC	CASSLRQGRHNEQFF
TRBD2	TRBV5-4	-	TRBJ2-3	TGTGCCAGCAGCTTGGAAGGACTAGCTAGCACAGATACGCAGTATTTT	CASSLEGLASTDTQYF
-	TRBV5-4	-	TRBJ2-5	TGTGCCAGCAGCCGGACGGACCATTGGACCCAGTACTTC	CASSRTDHWTQYF